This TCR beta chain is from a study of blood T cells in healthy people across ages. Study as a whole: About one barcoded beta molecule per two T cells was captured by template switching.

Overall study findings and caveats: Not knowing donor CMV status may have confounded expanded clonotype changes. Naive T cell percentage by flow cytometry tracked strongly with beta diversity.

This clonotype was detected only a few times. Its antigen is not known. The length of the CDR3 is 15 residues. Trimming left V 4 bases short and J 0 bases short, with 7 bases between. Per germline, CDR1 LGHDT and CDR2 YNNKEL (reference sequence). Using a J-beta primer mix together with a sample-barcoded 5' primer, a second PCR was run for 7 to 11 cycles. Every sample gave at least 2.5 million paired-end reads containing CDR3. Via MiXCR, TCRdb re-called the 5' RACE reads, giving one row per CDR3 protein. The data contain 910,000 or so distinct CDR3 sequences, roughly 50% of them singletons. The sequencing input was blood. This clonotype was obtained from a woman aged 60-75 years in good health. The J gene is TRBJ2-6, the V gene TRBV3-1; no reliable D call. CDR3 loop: CASSPYISGANVLTF. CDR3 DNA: TGTGCCAGCAGCCCCTATATCTCTGGGGCCAACGTCCTGACTTTC.